The 4 T cell receptor beta chains below were found in one sample sequenced in a study of neurological immune-mediated disorders. TCRdb independently ran MiXCR on the 5' RACE reads; one entry per CDR3 protein. The sample yields around 25,000 distinct CDR3 sequences, roughly 20% seen once. The material sequenced was PBMCs. All receptors come from a woman aged 55-75 years in good health.

Only a few counts were recorded for this clonotype. The rearrangement uses TRBV6-1 and TRBJ1-5, with a possible D match to TRBD1 (6 bases). The CDR3 spans 14 residues. The V gene's germline CDR1 is MNHNS and CDR2 SASEGT. Trimming removed 7 bases from V and 3 bases from J, with 13 bases in between. The CDR3 DNA is TGTGCCAGCAAGACGACAGGACTCAATCAGCCCCAGCATTTT. Translated, it gives CASKTTGLNQPQHF.

This clonotype has at least ten counts. The gene calls are TRBV7-3 and TRBJ2-1, with 11 positions matching TRBD2. V lost 0 bases and J lost 11; bases outside the gene matches: 6. The CDR3 covers 15 residues. Germline V gene data show CDR1 as SGHTA and CDR2 as FQGTGA. The CDR3 protein is CASSLTRGTSGKQFF. Written as DNA, the CDR3 is TGTGCCAGCAGCTTAACACGGGGGACTAGCGGCAAGCAGTTCTTC. The entire variable domain, with the rest obtained from reference TRBV7-3 and TRBJ2-1, is as follows: GAGVSQTPSNKVTEKGKYVELRCDPISGHTALYWYRQSLGQGPEFLIYFQGTGAADDSGLPNDRFFAVRPEGSVSTLKIQRTERGDSAVYLCASSLTRGTSGKQFFGPGTRLTVL.

The chain couples TRBV20-1 to TRBJ2-1; no firm D call. Trimming removed 0 bases from V and 6 bases from J, with 12 bases in between. CDR3 length: 14 amino acids. Per the germline V gene, CDR1 is DFQATT and CDR2 is SNEGSKA (reference sequence). The CDR3: CSARDFQELNEQFF. CDR3 nucleotide sequence: TGCAGTGCTAGAGATTTCCAGGAGCTCAATGAGCAGTTCTTC.

This clonotype was picked up many times. This chain connects TRBV25-1 to TRBJ2-3; D not certain. Trimming shortened V by 3 bases and J by 2 bases, and 6 bases separated the two germline ends. The CDR3 consists of 13 residues. CDR1 and CDR2 from the germline V gene are MGHDK and SYGVNS. CDR3 residues: CASSDGLTDTQYF. CDR3 bases: TGTGCCAGCAGTGACGGCCTCACAGATACGCAGTATTTT.